One sample yielded the 18 T cell receptor beta chains listed below, sequenced in a study of neurological immune-mediated disorders (dated by TCRdb to between 2017 and 2020). Receptor amplification or capture employed 5' RACE. The reads were generated on an Illumina HiSeq 2500. The raw public data were reprocessed by TCRdb itself: fastp quality trimming at Q25, MiXCR clonotype calling, in-frame beta chains only. Each record represents a unique CDR3 protein, reported with the most common genes and DNA among its rows. Counted in this sample were just under 40,000 distinct CDR3 sequences; 7% to 8.5% of them appeared once. The biggest ten clones account for around 5.7% of the sample. Source material: CD4+ T cells from blood. All receptors derive from a man in his fifties or sixties in good health.

This clonotype was detected many times. CDR3 sequence reads: CSAQGHALGETQYF. In DNA, the CDR3 is TGCAGTGCTCAGGGCCATGCCCTTGGAGAGACCCAGTACTTC. V usage is TRBV20-1 and J usage is TRBJ2-5, with D possibly matching TRBD1 (5 bases). In germline, CDR1 is DFQATT, CDR2 SNEGSKA (reference sequence). This CDR3 has 14 amino acids. The germline V and J ends were trimmed by 5 bases and 4 bases, with 17 bases remaining between them.

This clonotype was found many times. The V and J genes are TRBV7-9 and TRBJ2-5; the D call may be TRBD1 or TRBD2 (5 bases each). The CDR3 is 17 amino acids. Trimming removed 5 bases from V and 4 bases from J, with 23 bases in between. Germline CDR1 and CDR2: SEHNR and FQNEAQ (reference sequence). CDR3 region: CASSRPPRGEIRETQYF. The CDR3 DNA reads TGTGCCAGCAGCCGCCCCCCCCGGGGCGAGATCCGAGAGACCCAGTACTTC.

This clonotype was seen many times. The chain joins TRBV27 to TRBJ1-2, with 8 bases aligning to TRBD1. The ends lost 5 bases at V and 5 bases at J; junction bases unmatched: 10. This CDR3 is built from 15 residues. CDR1 is MNHEY, CDR2 SMNVEV, per germline (reference sequence). DNA of the CDR3: TGTGCCAGCAGTCCTTACCCGAGGACAGGGTATGGCTACACCTTC. Its protein product is CASSPYPRTGYGYTF.

In its sample, this clonotype was seen many times. The V gene is TRBV15, the J gene TRBJ2-6, with D possibly matching TRBD2 (5 bases). The V end lost 5 bases, the J end lost 0 bases, and 17 bases lay between the germline ends. This CDR3 is 18 amino acids long. Germline-derived CDR1 and CDR2 are LNHNV and YYDKDF (reference sequence). The CDR3 coding sequence is TGTGCCACCAGCCGACCGAGGGTTTGGGACTCTGGGGCCAACGTCCTGACTTTC. It is translated as CATSRPRVWDSGANVLTF.

The CDR3 DNA reads TGCGCCAGCAGCTGGGACGGTGCTAACTATGGCTACACCTTC. It yields the protein CASSWDGANYGYTF. This rearrangement joins TRBV5-1 to TRBJ1-2, with a possible D match to TRBD1 (5 bases). In germline, CDR1 is SGHRS, CDR2 YFSETQ. CDR3 size: 14 residues. Trimming removed 3 bases from V and 0 bases from J, with 9 bases in between.

This clonotype appeared many times. The V gene is TRBV5-1, the J gene TRBJ1-2, with 7 nucleotides matching TRBD1. The CDR3 is made up of 14 amino acids. V shed 3 bases, J shed 4 bases, and the junction held 6 bases outside the gene matches. Germline V gene lookup returns CDR1 SGHRS and CDR2 YFSETQ. The CDR3 spells CASSSLTGSYGYTF. CDR3 sequence (DNA): TGCGCCAGCAGCTCCTTGACAGGGAGCTATGGCTACACCTTC.

V usage is TRBV4-1 and J usage is TRBJ2-6; D might be TRBD1 or TRBD2, each matching 5 bases. In germline, CDR1 is MGHRA, CDR2 YSYEKL. V lost 8 bases to trimming and J lost 0 bases, with 11 bases between them. There are 15 residues in the CDR3. The CDR3 sequence: CASRDVGSGANVLTF. The CDR3 DNA sequence: TGCGCCAGCCGGGACGTAGGCTCTGGGGCCAACGTCCTGACTTTC.

At least ten counts were recorded for this clonotype. The chain has TRBV4-1 and TRBJ2-1; perhaps TRBD2 as D (6 bases). The germline V gene has CDR1 MGHRA and CDR2 YSYEKL. The CDR3 consists of 17 residues. The V and J ends lost 3 bases and 8 bases respectively, with 23 bases between them. CDR3: CASSQGPGLQTSDEQFF. The CDR3 coding sequence is TGCGCCAGCAGCCAGGGCCCGGGACTCCAAACCTCAGATGAGCAGTTCTTC.

This clonotype was counted at least ten times. The chain uses TRBV5-5 and TRBJ2-2, with 11 bases matching TRBD1. CDR1 and CDR2 (germline): SGHKS, YYEKEE (reference sequence). The CDR3 spans 19 residues. V lost 2 bases, J lost 4 bases, and 13 bases stayed unmatched. CDR3 protein: CASSFRGGQGASGTGELFF. The CDR3 DNA reads TGTGCCAGCAGCTTCAGGGGAGGACAGGGGGCCTCGGGCACCGGGGAGCTGTTTTTT.

This clonotype came up many times. The chain links TRBV20-1 to TRBJ2-7; D perhaps matches TRBD1 (6 bases). Per germline, CDR1 DFQATT and CDR2 SNEGSKA (reference sequence). The CDR3 covers 14 residues. The ends were cut back, 5 bases at V and 6 bases at J, with 20 bases in the middle. DNA of the CDR3: TGCAGTGCTCCCATTCCAGGGGAGATGAGCGAGCAGTACTTC. Its protein product is CSAPIPGEMSEQYF.

The table lists this clonotype with many counts. The chain carries TRBV28 and TRBJ2-2; D is ambiguous. Germline V gene sequence: CDR1 MDHEN, CDR2 SYDVKM. The V end lost 5 bases, the J end lost 8 bases, and 6 bases lay between the germline ends. CDR3 length: 11 residues. The CDR3 loop is CASSVEGELFF. The CDR3 DNA reads as TGTGCCAGCAGTGTCGAGGGGGAGCTGTTTTTT.

The sample holds many counts of this clonotype. The chain employs TRBV18 and TRBJ1-3; tentatively, D is TRBD1 (5 bases). CDR1 KGHSH and CDR2 LQKENI come from the germline V gene. V was cut by 2 bases and J by 3 bases, with 17 bases left in between. This CDR3 has 17 residues. CDR3 sequence reads: CASSPVQGQRDGNTIYF. CDR3 DNA: TGTGCCAGCTCACCAGTCCAGGGCCAAAGGGATGGAAACACCATATATTTT. The full variable domain, its missing parts supplied by reference TRBV18 and TRBJ1-3, is NAGVMQNPRHLVRRRGQEARLRCSPMKGHSHVYWYRQLPEEGLKFMVYLQKENIIDESGMPKERFSAEFPKEGPSILRIQQVVRGDSAAYFCASSPVQGQRDGNTIYFGEGSWLTVV.

This clonotype was detected ten times or more. The J gene is TRBJ2-1, the V gene TRBV7-2; D possibly corresponds to TRBD2 (6 bases). Germline V gives CDR1 SGHTA, CDR2 FQGNSA. The V gene lost 5 bases and the J gene lost 4 bases, with 15 bases spanning the gap. The CDR3 is 15 amino acids. CDR3 sequence (DNA): TGTGCCAGCAGCGCAGCCCTCGGGGGTTACAATGAGCAGTTCTTC. This sequence encodes CASSAALGGYNEQFF.

In this sample, this clonotype turned up many times. V usage is TRBV12-3 or TRBV12-4 and J usage is TRBJ1-1; D is undetermined. V lost 6 bases and J 3 bases, leaving 5 bases between the germline ends. CDR3 size: 11 residues. CDR3 sequence (DNA): TGTGCCAGCAGGGGCGACACTGAAGCTTTCTTT. Amino acid sequence: CASRGDTEAFF.

Concerning this clonotype: The junction differs from germline at one of its ends, possibly a read error. The V and J genes are TRBV20-1 and TRBJ2-6; D possibly corresponds to TRBD2 (6 bases). Germline CDR1 is DFQATT and CDR2 is SNEGSKA (reference sequence). This CDR3 contains 14 residues. Here the CDR3 DNA reads TGCAGTTCTAGATCGGGAGATGGGTCCAACGTCCTGACTTTC. Residues: CSSRSGDGSNVLTF.

This clonotype was seen at least ten times. The rearrangement uses TRBV2 and TRBJ2-6, with a possible D match to TRBD1 (7 bases). The V gene's germline CDR1 is SNHLY and CDR2 FYNNEI. Trimming took off 6 bases at V and 9 bases at J, with 12 bases between the two ends. CDR3 length: 13 residues. The CDR3 sequence: CASRGTAGNVLTF. The CDR3, as DNA: TGTGCCAGCAGGGGGACAGCGGGCAACGTCCTGACTTTC.

This clonotype was detected ten times or more. The chain carries TRBV19 and TRBJ2-5, with D possibly being TRBD1 (7 bases). V gave up 2 bases and J gave up 4 bases, with 14 bases separating them. This CDR3 has 15 residues. Germline-derived CDR1 and CDR2 are LNHDA and SQIVND (reference sequence). In nucleotides, the CDR3 is TGTGCCAGTAGTATACTCGGGCAGGGGGGAGAGACCCAGTACTTC. Translated, it gives CASSILGQGGETQYF. The full variable domain, with the rest looked up from reference TRBV19 and TRBJ2-5, is DGGITQSPKYLFRKEGQNVTLSCEQNLNHDAMYWYRQDPGQGLRLIYYSQIVNDFQKGDIAEGYSVSREKKESFPLTVTSAQKNPTAFYLCASSILGQGGETQYFGPGTRLLVL.

By share of the sample, this clonotype is medium-sized. The genes are TRBV7-2 and TRBJ2-2, with 11 bases fitting TRBD1. V gave up 6 bases and J gave up 7 bases; unmatched junction bases: 4. Looked up from germline, CDR1 is SGHTA and CDR2 is FQGNSA. This CDR3 is 14 amino acids long. The CDR3 loop reads CASSWDRGFGELFF. DNA for the CDR3: TGTGCCAGCAGTTGGGACAGGGGGTTCGGGGAGCTGTTTTTT.